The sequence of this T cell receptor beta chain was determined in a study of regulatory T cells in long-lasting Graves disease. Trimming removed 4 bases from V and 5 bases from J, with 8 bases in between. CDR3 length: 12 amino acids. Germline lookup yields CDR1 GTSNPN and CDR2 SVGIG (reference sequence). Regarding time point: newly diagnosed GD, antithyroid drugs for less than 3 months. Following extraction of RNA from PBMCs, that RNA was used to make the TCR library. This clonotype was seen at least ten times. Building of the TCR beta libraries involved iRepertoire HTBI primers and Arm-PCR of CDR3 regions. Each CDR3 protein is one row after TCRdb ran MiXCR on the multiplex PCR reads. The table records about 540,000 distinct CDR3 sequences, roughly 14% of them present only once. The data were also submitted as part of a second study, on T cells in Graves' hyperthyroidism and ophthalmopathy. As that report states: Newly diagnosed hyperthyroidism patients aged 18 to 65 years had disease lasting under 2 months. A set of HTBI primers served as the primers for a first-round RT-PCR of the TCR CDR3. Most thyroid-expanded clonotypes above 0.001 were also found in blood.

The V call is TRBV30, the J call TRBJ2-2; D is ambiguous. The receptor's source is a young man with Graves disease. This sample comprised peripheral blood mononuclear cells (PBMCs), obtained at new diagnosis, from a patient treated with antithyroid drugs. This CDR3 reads CAWNGFTGELFF. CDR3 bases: TGTGCCTGGAATGGGTTTACCGGGGAGCTGTTTTTT.